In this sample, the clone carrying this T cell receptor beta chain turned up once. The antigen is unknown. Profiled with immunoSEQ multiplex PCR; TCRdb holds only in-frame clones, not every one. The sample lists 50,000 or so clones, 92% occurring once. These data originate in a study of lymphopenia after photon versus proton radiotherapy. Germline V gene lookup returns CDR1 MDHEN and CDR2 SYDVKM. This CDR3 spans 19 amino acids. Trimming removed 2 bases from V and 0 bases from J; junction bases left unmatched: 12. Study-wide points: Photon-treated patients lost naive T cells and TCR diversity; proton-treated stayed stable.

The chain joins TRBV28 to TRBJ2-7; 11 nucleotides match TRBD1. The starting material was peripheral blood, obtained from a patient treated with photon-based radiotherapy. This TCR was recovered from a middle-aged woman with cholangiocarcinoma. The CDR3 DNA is TGTGCCAGCAGTTTAGGGACAGGGGGAGGGAGAGACGTCTCCTACGAGCAGTACTTC. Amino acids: CASSLGTGGGRDVSYEQYF.